A single T cell receptor (beta chain) is shown here with its context. No cognate antigen has been identified for it. No much larger clone exists at a distance of one base, and base qualities are not known. The data were taken from a study of T cell changes during pregnancy in multiple sclerosis (dated by TCRdb to between 2017 and 2020). In the study overall: The study looked at changes in the T cell repertoire across pregnancy in women with multiple sclerosis.

The germline ends are 9 bases apart after V is trimmed by 1 base and J by 6 bases. Looking up the germline V gene yields CDR1 MNHNS and CDR2 SASEGT. The CDR3 contains 14 residues, cysteine and phenylalanine counted. The CDR3 DNA has 42 bases and is translated from base 1. Libraries were prepared through the immunoSEQ multiplex PCR assay. What TCRdb holds here is the immuneACCESS table cut down to in-frame rearrangements. Part of the clones is not present; checked against another copy, under half of the missing clones reflect an unresolved V gene, and the others are unexplained. The sample table shows 100,000 or so clones, and more than 90% are seen once. The top ten hold roughly 1.2% of the sample.

The sequence links TRBV6-1 to TRBJ1-4; the D gene cannot be resolved reliably. The receptor's source is a female donor with multiple sclerosis, enrolled in a pregnancy study. Sequencing was performed on peripheral blood, taken in the second trimester of pregnancy. The DNA sequence is given as TGTGCCAGCAGTGAAGGTTTTGCAGATGAAAAACTGTTTTTT. Translated, this is CASSEGFADEKLFF.